This entry describes one T cell receptor beta chain. This clone was picked up a small number of times. Its specific antigen is unknown. No base qualities exist here, and no much larger clone lies one base off it. These data come from a study of T cell responses to AZD1222 COVID-19 vaccine (dated by TCRdb to about 2021). Background on the whole study: TCR sequencing covered some 250 trial participants: 200 to 210 given two doses of AZD1222 and about 26 given two doses of MenACWY control vaccine. Enrollment into the trials was organized by age into subgroups of 18-55, 56-69 and 70-plus years, and those subgroups contained around 150, 28 and 57 TCR-sequenced participants, respectively.

The CDR3 regions of human TCRbeta chains were analyzed by immunosequencing. The paper's data handling went like this. Repertoire TCRs were checked for matches against a reference library of SARS-CoV-2-specific TCRs that had been generated using the MIRA antigen-specificity platform. Breadth meant the fraction of unique TCRs that were SARS-CoV-2-associated, whereas depth meant the fraction of total T cells that were SARS-CoV-2-associated. Using the MIRA data, each spike-specific TCR was assigned both to the spike region to which the TCR was reactive and to a CD4 or CD8 class. Log10-transformed breadth and depth values were compared by one-way ANOVA with Sidak's multiple comparisons tests. What TCRdb holds here is the immuneACCESS table cut down to in-frame rearrangements. Part of the clones is not present; checked against another copy, under half of the missing clones reflect an unresolved V gene, and the others are unexplained. V, J and clone size are taken as reported in that table, and D and trimming were inferred from the DNA itself. Within this sample are roughly 200,000 clones, with roughly 91% of them counted one time only. The ten largest clones capture around 0.93% of the sample.

The time point label corresponds to: about 28 days (+/-7) after the second vaccine dose. The sample's treatment or condition, from its label and the paper: meningococcal conjugate vaccine given as trial control. The vaccinee samples were drawn from two UK trials, COV001 and COV002, one of which was a single-blind randomized controlled phase 2/3 trial testing AZD1222 (ChAdOx1 nCoV-19) in healthy adults. For TCRbeta chain sequencing, PBMC samples were collected from trial participants at day 0 and at day 28 after the second dose. The germline ends are 6 bases apart after V is trimmed by 2 bases and J by 7 bases. From the germline V gene (reference sequence), CDR1 is GTSNPN and CDR2 is SVGIG. The CDR3, from cysteine to phenylalanine, totals 12 residues. The read is trimmed to its CDR3 DNA, 36 bases read in frame from base 1. What the research found in general, with its limitations: In the small 56-69-year group, the increase in depth fell short of significance, most likely because of low power. The vaccine-associated CD4 TCRs covered the entire spike protein, and the dominant responses fell in regions 160-218 and 743-854. Because no samples from the day 14 peak response were available, repertoires could be characterized only after the peak T cell response. Participants were mostly white British, with more females than males. The authors suggested clonal diversity may have been underestimated. Conclusions about previously exposed vaccinees are limited, since just five or six AZD1222 recipients were seropositive for SARS-CoV-2 at baseline. After two AZD1222 doses, both the breadth and the depth of spike-specific TCRs were significantly higher than at day 0 and than in MenACWY recipients. Nearly half of unique spike-specific TCRs reportedly recognized epitopes outside regions mutated in the B.1.351 and B.1.1.7 variants.

The sample was peripheral blood, taken 28 days after the second dose of the MenACWY control vaccine. The receptor was isolated from an adult who received the MenACWY meningococcal vaccine as a control. The chain links TRBV30 with TRBJ1-6; the D gene identity is not certain. The CDR3 in this case is CAWSRQNSPLHF. The base sequence is TGTGCCTGGAGTCGCCAAAATTCACCCCTCCACTTT.